The 26 T cell receptor beta chains reported below all come from one sample, sequenced in a study of cytotoxic CD8 clonotypes in ibrutinib-treated CLL. This table comes from immunoSEQ multiplex PCR, and its TCRdb copy is limited to in-frame clones, with some not included. This repertoire shows more than 75,000 clones, approximately 71% found once; its top ten account for approximately 23%. The sequences come from PBMCs, collected after 24 months of ibrutinib treatment. The origin of the receptors is a human donor with chronic lymphocytic leukemia.

V is TRBV7-8 and J is TRBJ1-1; D remains ambiguous. The CDR3 covers 11 residues. CDR1 is SGHVS and CDR2 is FQNEAQ in the germline V gene. V was trimmed by 3 bases and J by 5 bases, leaving 4 bases between them. The CDR3 DNA reads as TGTGCCAGCAGCTTGGGGACTGAAGCTTTCTTT. The encoded protein is CASSLGTEAFF.

This chain connects TRBV6-5 to TRBJ1-5; possible D gene TRBD1, 6 bases. The germline V and J ends were trimmed by 5 bases and 1 base, with 12 bases remaining between them. This CDR3 region has 15 residues. The germline V gene encodes CDR1 MNHEY and CDR2 SVGAGI. The CDR3 is CASSTDRKSNQPQHF. CDR3 coding DNA: TGTGCCAGCAGTACAGACAGGAAGAGCAATCAGCCCCAGCATTTT.

The V gene is TRBV15, the J gene TRBJ1-4, with 8 nucleotides matching TRBD1. V was clipped by 3 bases and J by 10 bases; unmatched bases: 7. This CDR3 is 14 amino acids long. Germline-derived CDR1 and CDR2 are LNHNV and YYDKDF (reference sequence). The CDR3 protein is CATSRDRDFRKLFF. Written as DNA, the CDR3 is TGTGCCACCAGCAGGGACAGGGACTTCAGAAAACTGTTTTTT.

V usage is TRBV11-2 and J usage is TRBJ2-7, with TRBD2 matching over 11 bases. This CDR3 region has 16 residues. V lost 1 base to trimming and J lost 4 bases; unmatched junction nucleotides: 6. CDR1 SGHAT and CDR2 FQNNGV come from the germline V gene. CDR3 sequence reads: CASSLVTSGRTYEQYF. CDR3 in DNA: TGTGCCAGCAGCTTAGTTACTAGCGGGAGAACGTACGAGCAGTACTTC.

This rearrangement joins TRBV7-2 to TRBJ2-2; tentatively, D is TRBD1 or TRBD2 (5 bases each). CDR1 and CDR2 from the germline V gene are SGHTA and FQGNSA. Between the trimmed V and J ends, which lost 1 base and 5 bases, there was a span of 17 bases. The CDR3 runs 17 residues. This CDR3 is CASSLVGWGSRTGELFF. CDR3 bases: TGTGCCAGCAGCTTAGTCGGCTGGGGGAGTCGAACCGGGGAGCTGTTTTTT. Looking up the rest from reference TRBV7-2 and TRBJ2-2 gives the full variable domain: GAGVSQSPSNKVTEKGKDVELRCDPISGHTALYWYRQSLGQGLEFLIYFQGNSAPDKSGLPSDRFSAERTGGSVSTLTIQRTQQEDSAVYLCASSLVGWGSRTGELFFGEGSRLTVL.

This clone was found once. The chain recombines TRBV7-2 with TRBJ2-7; D is possibly TRBD2 (6 bases). In germline, CDR1 is SGHTA, CDR2 FQGNSA. The V and J ends lost 1 base and 1 base respectively, with 11 bases between them. There are 15 residues in the CDR3. The CDR3 sequence: CASSLVGSRSYEQYF. In DNA form, the CDR3 reads TGTGCCAGCAGCTTAGTCGGGAGCAGGTCCTACGAGCAGTACTTC.

This chain joins TRBV19 and TRBJ1-5, with D hard to call. V was pared by 7 bases and J by 4 bases, with 11 bases between. CDR1 is LNHDA and CDR2 is SQIVND in the germline V gene (reference sequence). The CDR3 sequence is 13 residues long. CDR3 in amino acids: CASTMDLNQPQHF. In DNA form, the CDR3 reads TGTGCCAGTACTATGGACCTTAATCAGCCCCAGCATTTT.

The chain recombines TRBV30 with TRBJ1-1, with 7 bases that match TRBD1. This CDR3 has 16 amino acids. The germline CDR1 and CDR2 sequences are GTSNPN and SVGIG (reference sequence). Germline trimming cut 0 bases from V and 3 bases from J; bases unmatched to any gene: 10. The CDR3: CAWSVLGGLGDTEAFF. The CDR3 bases are TGTGCCTGGAGTGTACTAGGGGGCCTAGGGGACACTGAAGCTTTCTTT.

The chain uses TRBV9 and TRBJ2-1, with 7 positions matching TRBD2. J gave up 4 bases and V 1 base, and 11 bases lay outside the gene matches. The germline gives CDR1 SGDLS, CDR2 YYNGEE. The CDR3 totals 17 residues. The CDR3 loop is CASSVSLGSSGYNEQFF. The CDR3 coding sequence is TGTGCCAGCAGCGTATCACTGGGGTCTAGCGGATACAATGAGCAGTTCTTC.

The chain employs TRBV7-9 and TRBJ2-5; D remains ambiguous. The CDR3 has 14 amino acids. CDR1 SEHNR and CDR2 FQNEAQ come from the germline V gene (reference sequence). Trimming stripped 4 bases from V and 1 base from J, with 10 bases between. DNA of the CDR3: TGTGCCAGCAGCTCTTTAGGGTTCCAAGAGACCCAGTACTTC. Translated, it gives CASSSLGFQETQYF.

The chain combines TRBV5-6 with TRBJ2-7; 8 nucleotides match TRBD2. V shed 6 bases and J 6 bases; nucleotides not matched to a gene: 14. This CDR3 has 15 residues. Looked up from germline, CDR1 is SGHDT and CDR2 is YYEEEE. CDR3 amino acids: CASNWGLVDGSEQYF. Written as DNA, the CDR3 is TGTGCCAGCAACTGGGGACTAGTCGACGGGAGCGAGCAGTACTTC.

The chain combines TRBV28 with TRBJ2-7; 7 bases line up with TRBD1. J lost 4 bases, V lost 8 bases, and 8 bases had no gene match. Germline values: CDR1 MDHEN, CDR2 SYDVKM. The CDR3 runs 13 residues. This CDR3 reads CASYDRDSYEQYF. DNA of the CDR3: TGTGCCAGCTATGACAGGGATTCATACGAGCAGTACTTC.

The chain is built from TRBV19 and TRBJ1-2; D may be TRBD1 (5 bases). Germline CDR1 LNHDA, CDR2 SQIVND (reference sequence). The CDR3 covers 12 residues. The germline V and J ends were trimmed by 5 bases and 13 bases, with 17 bases remaining between them. The CDR3 loop reads CASSLWFRDLTF. The CDR3 coding sequence is TGTGCCAGTAGTCTGTGGTTCAGGGACCTCACCTTC.

The chain carries TRBV5-1 and TRBJ2-5, with D possibly matching TRBD2 (5 bases). Trimming removed 1 base from V and 5 bases from J, with 12 bases in between. This CDR3 has 14 amino acids. CDR1 is SGHRS and CDR2 is YFSETQ in the germline V gene. Here the CDR3 reads CASSLPGMVETQYF. The DNA of the CDR3 is TGCGCCAGCAGCTTGCCGGGGATGGTGGAGACCCAGTACTTC.

The rearrangement uses TRBV9 and TRBJ2-4; 8 nucleotides line up with TRBD1. Trimming at V came to 0 bases and at J to 2 bases, leaving 10 bases not matched to a gene. This CDR3 has 18 residues. Germline V gene lookup returns CDR1 SGDLS and CDR2 YYNGEE. The CDR3 loop reads CASSVGARNRGSKNIQYF. CDR3 DNA sequence: TGTGCCAGCAGCGTAGGGGCTAGGAACAGGGGGTCCAAAAACATTCAGTACTTC.

The chain uses TRBV6-5 and TRBJ2-7; 8 nucleotides line up with TRBD2. Germline CDR1 is MNHEY and CDR2 is SVGAGI. The CDR3 is 13 amino acids. V was pared by 6 bases and J by 7 bases, with 8 bases of the junction left unmatched. CDR3 residues: CASSRGGVKEQYF. The CDR3, as DNA: TGTGCCAGCAGCCGGGGGGGGGTGAAAGAGCAGTACTTC.

The V call is TRBV18, the J call TRBJ1-2; D is uncertain. With 6 bases removed from V and 3 bases from J, the gap between germline ends came to 14 bases. The CDR3 totals 14 residues. Germline loops: CDR1 KGHSH, CDR2 LQKENI. CDR3 nucleotides: TGTGCCAGCTCGCCCGACCTAGTTGACTATGGCTACACCTTC. Translated, it gives CASSPDLVDYGYTF.

There are a few counts of this clone. The rearrangement joins TRBV7-8 to TRBJ2-1; D not resolved. This CDR3 is built from 12 residues. The germline CDR1 and CDR2 sequences are SGHVS and FQNEAQ. Between the trimmed V and J ends, which lost 5 bases and 6 bases, there was a span of 8 bases. CDR3 DNA: TGTGCCAGCAGCCGGTACATCAATGAGCAGTTCTTC. It translates to CASSRYINEQFF.

V gene TRBV19 combines with J gene TRBJ2-1, with unresolved D. The CDR3 has 14 amino acids. The V gene lost 3 bases and the J gene lost 2 bases, with 8 bases spanning the gap. The germline V gene has CDR1 LNHDA and CDR2 SQIVND (reference sequence). This chain's CDR3 is CASSMGSAYNEQFF. Here the CDR3 DNA reads TGTGCCAGTAGTATGGGGTCCGCCTACAATGAGCAGTTCTTC.

The chain is built from TRBV11-2 and TRBJ2-5, with D tentatively TRBD2 (6 bases). V dropped 2 bases and J dropped 5 bases, with 12 bases sitting between them. The CDR3 spans 14 residues. Germline V lookup: CDR1 SGHAT, CDR2 FQNNGV. CDR3 DNA sequence: TGTGCCAGCAGCTTACGACTAGAGAGGGAGACCCAGTACTTC. It codes for CASSLRLERETQYF.

J is TRBJ2-3 and V is TRBV28; TRBD2 might be the D (5 bases). The germline CDR1 and CDR2 sequences are MDHEN and SYDVKM. Trimming left V 2 bases short and J 3 bases short, with 18 bases between. CDR3 length: 17 amino acids. CDR3 sequence (DNA): TGTGCCAGCAGTTTACCCGATTGGTGGGAGTTAACAGATACGCAGTATTTT. Protein sequence: CASSLPDWWELTDTQYF.

The rearrangement uses TRBV7-3 and TRBJ2-1; TRBD1 matches 7 bases. CDR3 length equals 15 residues. Germline CDR1 and CDR2: SGHTA and FQGTGA. V was clipped by 2 bases and J by 3 bases; unmatched bases: 4. The CDR3 is CASSLEGAVYNEQFF. The CDR3 nucleotides are TGTGCCAGCAGCTTAGAGGGGGCCGTCTACAATGAGCAGTTCTTC.

The chain combines TRBV28 with TRBJ2-7; D unresolved. There are 14 residues in the CDR3. Germline loops: CDR1 MDHEN, CDR2 SYDVKM. The V end was cut by 5 bases, the J end by 2 bases, with 13 bases between. CDR3 sequence (DNA): TGTGCCAGCAGTGAGACAACCGCTCCCTACGAGCAGTACTTC. It translates to CASSETTAPYEQYF.

Points on this clone: The junction departs from germline at one end; a sequencing error may be responsible. The rearrangement joins TRBV5-3 to TRBJ1-2; D is undetermined. TRBV5-3 is sorted into the ORF group, with uncertain function. The CDR3 spans 13 residues. The CDR3 region has the DNA TGTGCCAGCAGCTTAACCAGGAACTATGGCTACACCTTC. This encodes CASSLTRNYGYTF.

V usage is TRBV7-2 and J usage is TRBJ1-2; D is possibly TRBD1 (6 bases). Trimming stripped 2 bases from V and 4 bases from J, with 26 bases between. The CDR3 covers 19 residues. Germline CDR1 SGHTA, CDR2 FQGNSA. The DNA for the CDR3 is TGTGCCAGCAGCTTAAGAGGCGGGGGGGGCGTACTATCCTCCTATGGCTACACCTTC. Protein product: CASSLRGGGGVLSSYGYTF.

The V gene is TRBV7-2, the J gene TRBJ2-3, with D perhaps given as TRBD1 or TRBD2 (5 bases each). This CDR3 region has 15 residues. The V gene lost 4 bases and the J gene lost 2 bases, with 13 bases spanning the gap. The germline CDR1 and CDR2 sequences are SGHTA and FQGNSA. CDR3 sequence: CASSSQRGLTDTQYF. The DNA of the CDR3 is TGTGCCAGCAGCTCCCAGAGGGGCCTCACAGATACGCAGTATTTT.